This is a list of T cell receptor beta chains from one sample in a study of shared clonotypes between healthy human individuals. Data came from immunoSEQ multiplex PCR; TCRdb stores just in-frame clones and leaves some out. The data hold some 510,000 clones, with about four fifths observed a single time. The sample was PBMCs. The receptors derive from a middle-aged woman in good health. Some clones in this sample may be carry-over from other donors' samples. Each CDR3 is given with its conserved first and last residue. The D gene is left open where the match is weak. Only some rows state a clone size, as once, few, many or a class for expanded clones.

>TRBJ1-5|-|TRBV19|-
CASTPVGNQPQHF
TGTGCCAGTACCCCGGTGGGCAATCAGCCCCAGCATTTT
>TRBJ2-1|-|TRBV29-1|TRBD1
CSTGQGADNEQFF
TGCAGCACGGGGCAGGGGGCGGACAATGAGCAGTTCTTC
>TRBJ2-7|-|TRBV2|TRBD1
CASSRDRDYEQYF
TGTGCCAGCAGCCGGGACAGGGACTACGAGCAGTACTTC
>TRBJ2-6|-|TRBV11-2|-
CASSLRQAGANVLTF
TGTGCCAGCAGCTTGAGACAAGCTGGGGCCAACGTCCTGACTTTC
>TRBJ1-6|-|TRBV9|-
CASSADFDSFSYNSPLHF
TGTGCCAGCAGCGCAGACTTCGACAGCTTCTCCTATAATTCACCCCTCCACTTT
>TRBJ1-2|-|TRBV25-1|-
CASGRDNSYGYTF
TGTGCCAGCGGCAGGGACAACAGTTATGGCTACACCTTC
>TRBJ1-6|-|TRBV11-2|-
CASSLSFWAKGSPLHF
TGTGCCAGCAGCTTATCTTTCTGGGCTAAGGGTTCACCCCTCCACTTT
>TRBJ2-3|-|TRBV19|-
CASSIDYTDTQYF
TGTGCCAGTAGTATAGACTACACAGATACGCAGTATTTT
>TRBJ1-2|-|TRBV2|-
CASSQRAATNYGYTF
TGTGCCAGCAGTCAGAGGGCGGCTACTAACTATGGCTACACCTTC
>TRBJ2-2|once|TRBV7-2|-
CASSFLAGELFF
TGTGCCAGCAGCTTTCTTGCCGGGGAGCTGTTTTTT
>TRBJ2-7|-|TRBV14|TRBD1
CASSQDVGQAYEQYF
TGTGCCAGCAGCCAAGATGTAGGACAGGCCTACGAGCAGTACTTC
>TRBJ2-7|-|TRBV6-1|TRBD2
CASTARPGRDEQYF
TGTGCCAGCACAGCCAGACCCGGGAGGGACGAGCAGTACTTC
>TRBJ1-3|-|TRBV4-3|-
CASSQGSGQSSGNTIYF
TGCGCCAGCAGCCAAGGGTCAGGGCAGAGCTCTGGAAACACCATATATTTT
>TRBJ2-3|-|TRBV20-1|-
CSARDRDTQYF
TGCAGTGCTAGAGACAGAGATACGCAGTATTTT
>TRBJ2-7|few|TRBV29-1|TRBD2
CSVGSSGLAREQYF
TGCAGCGTTGGGTCTTCGGGACTAGCGAGGGAGCAGTACTTC
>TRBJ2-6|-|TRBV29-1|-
CSVARENQVYRSGANVLTF
TGCAGCGTTGCACGGGAGAATCAGGTGTACCGCTCTGGGGCCAACGTCCTGACTTTC
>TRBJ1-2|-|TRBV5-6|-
CASTWGGMVDGYTF
TGTGCCAGCACCTGGGGGGGGATGGTTGATGGCTACACCTTC
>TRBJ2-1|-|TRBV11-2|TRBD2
CASSFTGSRSSGRNEQFF
TGTGCCAGCAGCTTCACGGGGAGTCGGTCTAGCGGGCGGAATGAGCAGTTCTTC
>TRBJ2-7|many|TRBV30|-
CAWSMPAEPFAYF
TGTGCCTGGAGTATGCCGGCGGAGCCGTTTGCGTACTTC
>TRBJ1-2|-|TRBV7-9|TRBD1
CASSLPGQGFFGGYTF
TGTGCCAGCAGCCTCCCGGGACAGGGCTTTTTTGGCGGCTACACCTTC
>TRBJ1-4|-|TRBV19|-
CASSISRGEKLFF
TGTGCCAGTAGTATCAGCAGGGGTGAAAAACTGTTTTTT
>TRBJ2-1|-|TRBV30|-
CAWNRDPYNEQFF
TGTGCCTGGAACAGGGACCCCTACAATGAGCAGTTCTTC
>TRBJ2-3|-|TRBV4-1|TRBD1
CVSSQGYRGTTDTQYF
TGCGTCAGCAGCCAAGGATACAGGGGTACGACAGATACGCAGTATTTT
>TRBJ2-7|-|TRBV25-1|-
CASSEGWGFTDSYEQYF
TGTGCCAGCAGTGAAGGGTGGGGATTTACCGACTCCTACGAGCAGTACTTC
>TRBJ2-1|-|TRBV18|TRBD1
CASSQNGQGANNEQFF
TGTGCCAGCTCACAGAACGGACAGGGGGCAAACAATGAGCAGTTCTTC
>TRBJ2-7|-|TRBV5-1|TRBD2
CASSLGAGREQYF
TGCGCCAGCAGCTTGGGAGCGGGAAGGGAGCAGTACTTC
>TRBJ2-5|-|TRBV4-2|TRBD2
CASSQDPLAGEQYF
TGTGCCAGCAGCCAAGACCCTCTTGCGGGGGAGCAGTACTTC
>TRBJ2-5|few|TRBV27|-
CASSRTKTPGTPGETQYF
TGTGCCAGCAGTCGAACTAAGACTCCAGGGACACCGGGAGAGACCCAGTACTTC
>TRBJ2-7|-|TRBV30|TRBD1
CAWSVQGGLYEQYF
TGTGCCTGGAGTGTACAAGGGGGCCTCTACGAGCAGTACTTC
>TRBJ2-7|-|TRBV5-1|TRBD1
CASGRQGADEQYF
TGCGCCAGCGGAAGACAGGGGGCGGACGAGCAGTACTTC
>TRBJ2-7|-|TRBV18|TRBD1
CASSPTGGPYEQYF
TGTGCCAGCTCACCGACAGGGGGACCCTACGAGCAGTACTTC
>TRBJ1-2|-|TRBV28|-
CASNPNLNYGYTF
TGTGCCAGCAACCCGAACCTAAACTATGGCTACACCTTC